Listed here are 6 T cell receptor beta chains from one sample, sequenced in a study of blood T cells in healthy people across ages. Through a sample-barcoded 5' primer and a J-beta primer mix, a second PCR was run for roughly 6 to 11 cycles. TCRdb ran MiXCR on the 5' RACE reads and lists one entry per CDR3 protein. Of over 700,000 distinct CDR3 sequences listed, roughly 50% are singletons. Material for sequencing was blood. These receptors were collected from a man older than 75 in good health.

The sample holds a few counts of this clonotype. This sequence joins TRBV12-3 or TRBV12-4 and TRBJ2-7; TRBD1 aligns across 8 bases. The CDR3 is 15 residues long. V was pared by 6 bases and J by 3 bases, with 10 bases of the junction left unmatched. CDR3 sequence (DNA): TGTGCCAGCAGCGCCGATCCAGGGGGCTTCTACGAGCAGTACTTC. As protein: CASSADPGGFYEQYF.

This chain connects TRBV7-2 to TRBJ2-3; TRBD2 agrees at 8 bases. V trimming: 5 bases; J trimming: 2 bases; junction bases outside the gene matches: 9. Per germline, CDR1 SGHTA and CDR2 FQGNSA. The CDR3 totals 16 residues. DNA of the CDR3: TGTGCCAGCAGCCCCGGGGGGGGCCAGATCACAGATACGCAGTATTTT. It encodes CASSPGGGQITDTQYF. The full variable domain, in which reference TRBV7-2 and TRBJ2-3 provide the parts outside the CDR3, is GAGVSQSPSNKVTEKGKDVELRCDPISGHTALYWYRQSLGQGLEFLIYFQGNSAPDKSGLPSDRFSAERTGGSVSTLTIQRTQQEDSAVYLCASSPGGGQITDTQYFGPGTRLTVL.

In regard to this clonotype: One junction end does not reproduce the germline sequence, and a read error may be involved. This CDR3 reads CVSSYDGGRHEQYF. The CDR3 bases are TGTGTCAGCAGTTACGATGGGGGGCGGCACGAGCAGTACTTC. V gene TRBV6-2 or TRBV6-3 combines with J gene TRBJ2-7; either TRBD1 or TRBD2 may supply D (6 bases each). This CDR3 is built from 14 residues. Per the germline V gene, CDR1 is MNHEY and CDR2 is SVGEGT.

The chain is built from TRBV12-3 or TRBV12-4 and TRBJ2-1; 14 nucleotides match TRBD2. The CDR3 contains 17 residues. Trimming at V came to 5 bases and at J to 5 bases, leaving 8 bases not matched to a gene. The CDR3, as DNA: TGTGCCAGCAGTATGGGGACTAGCGGGAGTTCCGACAATGAGCAGTTCTTC. This gives the protein CASSMGTSGSSDNEQFF.

The chain has TRBV5-1 and TRBJ2-3; 7 bases map to TRBD2. CDR1 and CDR2 from the germline V gene are SGHRS and YFSETQ. The junction had 14 bases not matched to a gene; V was cut back by 2 bases and J by 14 bases. The CDR3 consists of 14 residues. The CDR3 protein is CASSLAGPRGCAYF. As DNA, the CDR3 is TGCGCCAGCAGCTTAGCGGGGCCCCGAGGATGCGCGTATTTT.

The V call is TRBV5-6, the J call TRBJ2-5, with 9 bases matching TRBD1. This CDR3 is 15 amino acids long. The ends lost 1 base at V and 5 bases at J; junction bases unmatched: 6. Germline V gives CDR1 SGHDT, CDR2 YYEEEE. The CDR3, as DNA: TGTGCCAGCAGCTTGCGGACAGGGGTGTTGGAGACCCAGTACTTC. This sequence encodes CASSLRTGVLETQYF. Looking up the rest from reference TRBV5-6 and TRBJ2-5 gives the full variable domain: DAGVTQSPTHLIKTRGQQVTLRCSPKSGHDTVSWYQQALGQGPQFIFQYYEEEERQRGNFPDRFSGHQFPNYSSELNVNALLLGDSALYLCASSLRTGVLETQYFGPGTRLLVL.